Reported below is one T cell receptor (beta chain). Other DNA variants within this sample encode the same CDR3. Germline CDR1 SGDLS, CDR2 YYNGEE. J lost 2 bases, V lost 2 bases, and 3 bases had no gene match. This CDR3 has 15 amino acids. Adult Caucasians living in Nashville, Tennessee made up all of the donors. Under the authors' procedure: Owing to the provision of junction-only sequences devoid of quality scores by immunoSEQ, filtering differed. Profiled with immunoSEQ multiplex PCR; TCRdb holds only in-frame clones, not every one. The D gene and trimming were derived from the DNA, and the V and J assignments and clone size from that table. The sample includes 1.4 million to 1.5 million clones, approximately 97% seen only once; the top ten take approximately 1.1%. This record belongs to a study of shared clonotypes between healthy human individuals. Study context: Per donor, three plates held CD4 naive cells, three held CD4 memory, two held CD8 naive and one held CD8 memory.

This sequence was found in a man younger than 45 in good health. The chain uses TRBV9 and TRBJ2-2; 7 nucleotides line up with TRBD2. Sequenced material: naive CD4+ T cells sorted from blood. The subset denotes: CD45RA+ positively selected. CDR3 sequence reads: CASSVASGNTGELFF. The DNA for the CDR3 is TGTGCCAGCAGCGTGGCTAGCGGAAACACCGGGGAGCTGTTTTTT. The full variable domain, in which reference TRBV9 and TRBJ2-2 provide the parts outside the CDR3, is DSGVTQTPKHLITATGQRVTLRCSPRSGDLSVYWYQQSLDQGLQFLIQYYNGEERAKGNILERFSAQQFPDLHSELNLSSLELGDSALYFCASSVASGNTGELFFGEGSRLTVL.